The clone carrying this T cell receptor beta chain was recorded a few times. These data belong to a study of identical twins. This CDR3 comprises 15 residues. V shed 3 bases and J shed 4 bases, with 14 bases lying between them. The germline V gene has CDR1 ENHRY and CDR2 SYGVKD. One entry per CDR3 protein results from TCRdb running MiXCR on the 5' RACE reads. The repertoire has 200,000 to 250,000 distinct CDR3 sequences, roughly 13% of them found once; the top ten carry around 4%. The data also belong to a second study, concerning yellow fever vaccine responses in identical twins.

The J gene is TRBJ2-3, the V gene TRBV10-3; D is perhaps TRBD1 (5 bases). The sequence derives from a woman younger than 35 in good health. Source material: memory (CD45RO+) T cells sorted from blood. CDR3 loop: CAISDGQGGADTQYF. The CDR3 DNA follows: TGTGCCATCAGTGATGGGCAGGGTGGGGCAGATACGCAGTATTTT.